The present T cell receptor beta chain was sequenced within a study of T cells after yellow fever vaccination. On the study more broadly: Fractions of limited cellularity were prepared by means of SMART-Seq v4 Ultra Low Input.

This clonotype was seen a few times. The target antigen is unknown. Study observations and caveats: Relatively few clonotypes were ones that appeared in both CD4 and CD8 compartments.

TCRdb recomputed calls from the 5' RACE reads with MiXCR, one row per CDR3 protein. The table lists 200,000 to 300,000 distinct CDR3 sequences, about an eighth of them singletons. Germline CDR1 reads MRHNA; CDR2 reads SNTAGT. The CDR3 covers 15 residues. Trimming stripped 6 bases from V and 9 bases from J, with 18 bases between. The input for sequencing was CD4+ T cells sorted from PBMCs, taken 45 days after the yellow fever booster vaccination. The TCR originated in a man aged 25 to 45 who received the YFV17D yellow fever vaccine. The chain has TRBV6-4 and TRBJ1-6; D not resolved. The CDR3 bases are TGTGCCAGCAGCTTGAATTGGAACTCTCCTTCACCCCTCCACTTT. It encodes CASSLNWNSPSPLHF.